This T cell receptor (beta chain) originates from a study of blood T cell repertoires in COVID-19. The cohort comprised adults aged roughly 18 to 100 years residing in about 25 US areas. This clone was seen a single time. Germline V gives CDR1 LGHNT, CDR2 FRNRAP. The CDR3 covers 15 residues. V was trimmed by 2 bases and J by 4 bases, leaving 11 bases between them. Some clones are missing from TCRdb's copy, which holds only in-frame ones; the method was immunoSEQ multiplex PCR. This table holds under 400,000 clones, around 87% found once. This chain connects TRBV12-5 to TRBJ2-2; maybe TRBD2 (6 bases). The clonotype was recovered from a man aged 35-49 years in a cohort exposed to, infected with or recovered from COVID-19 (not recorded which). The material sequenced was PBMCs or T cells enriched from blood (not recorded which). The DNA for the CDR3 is TGTGCTAGTGGTTTGTCCGGGAGCGGCACCGGGGAGCTGTTTTTT. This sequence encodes CASGLSGSGTGELFF. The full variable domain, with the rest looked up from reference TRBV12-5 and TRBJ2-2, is DARVTQTPRHKVTEMGQEVTMRCQPILGHNTVFWYRQTMMQGLELLAYFRNRAPLDDSGMPKDRFSAEMPDATLATLKIQPSEPRDSAVYFCASGLSGSGTGELFFGEGSRLTVL.